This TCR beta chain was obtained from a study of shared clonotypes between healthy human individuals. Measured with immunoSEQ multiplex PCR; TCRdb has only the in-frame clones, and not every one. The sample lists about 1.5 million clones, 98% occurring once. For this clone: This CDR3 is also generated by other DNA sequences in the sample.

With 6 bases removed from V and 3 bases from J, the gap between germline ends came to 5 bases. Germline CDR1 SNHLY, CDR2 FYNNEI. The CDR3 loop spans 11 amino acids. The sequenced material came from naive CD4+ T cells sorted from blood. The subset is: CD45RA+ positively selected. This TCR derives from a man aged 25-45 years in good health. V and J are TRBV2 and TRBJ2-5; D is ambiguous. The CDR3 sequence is CASRPEETQYF. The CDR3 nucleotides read TGTGCCAGCAGGCCCGAAGAGACCCAGTACTTC.